The source of this T cell receptor (beta chain) is a study of neurological immune-mediated disorders. The time point: longitudinal time-point 3. This clonotype was observed at least ten times. Germline V gene data show CDR1 as SGHRS and CDR2 as YFSETQ. The germline V and J ends were trimmed by 8 bases and 0 bases, with 15 bases remaining between them. This CDR3 has 14 amino acids. TCRdb used MiXCR to reprocess the 5' RACE reads, holding one entry per CDR3 protein. The sample has tens of thousands of distinct CDR3 sequences; 4.3% are singletons. The chain employs TRBV5-1 and TRBJ2-7; D could derive from TRBD1 or TRBD2 (5 bases each). This receptor was identified in a woman between 55 and 75 years old with multiple sclerosis. The sequenced sample was PBMCs. DNA of the CDR3: TGCGCCAGTTGGTGGGGGACGAACTCCTACGAGCAGTACTTC. As protein: CASWWGTNSYEQYF.